What follows are 20 T cell receptor beta chains derived from one specimen sequenced in a study of breast tumors, draining lymph nodes, adjacent tissues (dated by TCRdb to the mid-2010s). Receptor libraries were prepared by multiplex PCR. The sample was run on an Illumina HiSeq 2000. In TCRdb, the public reads were trimmed at Q25 with fastp and aligned with MiXCR, with productive beta chains retained. Records with the same CDR3 protein are collapsed into one entry carrying the most frequent genes and DNA. Within this sample are over 150,000 distinct CDR3 sequences, with approximately 33% of them counted one time only. The ten largest clones add up to approximately 4.3% of the sample. Lymph node samples came from the axillary draining lymph nodes of breast cancer patients. The sequenced sample was axillary lymph node tissue. The receptor source for this set is a female donor with breast cancer. Some clones in this sample may be carry-over from other donors' samples.

V gene TRBV2 combines with J gene TRBJ1-3, with D maybe TRBD1 (5 bases). V lost 6 bases, J lost 5 bases, and 8 bases lay in between. CDR1 SNHLY and CDR2 FYNNEI come from the germline V gene. The CDR3 consists of 12 residues. The CDR3 sequence is CASRAGRNTIYF. CDR3 bases: TGTGCCAGCAGGGCAGGGAGAAACACCATATATTTT.

Comment on this clonotype: A read error may explain this, as a much larger clone is one base away. The genes are TRBV20-1 and TRBJ2-5, with D unresolved. The CDR3 has 12 residues. Per germline, CDR1 DFQATT and CDR2 SNEGSKA (reference sequence). In nucleotides, the CDR3 is TGCAGTGCTCCTGACCTCCTGGAGACCCCGTACTTC. Amino acid sequence: CSAPDLLETPYF.

This clonotype was seen many times. The chain couples TRBV5-1 to TRBJ2-3; 12 bases fit TRBD2. Germline CDR1 SGHRS, CDR2 YFSETQ. V shed 2 bases and J 7 bases; nucleotides not matched to a gene: 11. This CDR3 is built from 17 residues. As DNA, the CDR3 is TGCGCCAGCAGCTTAGGTGAGGCTAGCGGGGGGGCATATACGCAGTATTTT. Protein sequence: CASSLGEASGGAYTQYF.

V and J are TRBV9 and TRBJ1-2; unclear D gene. CDR1 and CDR2 from the germline V gene are SGDLS and YYNGEE. V lost 4 bases and J 1 base, leaving 8 bases between the germline ends. The CDR3 extends over 13 amino acids. Here the CDR3 reads CASSPSGNYGYTF. CDR3 DNA sequence: TGTGCCAGCAGCCCTAGCGGTAACTATGGCTACACCTTC. The full variable domain, completed using reference TRBV9 and TRBJ1-2, is DSGVTQTPKHLITATGQRVTLRCSPRSGDLSVYWYQQSLDQGLQFLIQYYNGEERAKGNILERFSAQQFPDLHSELNLSSLELGDSALYFCASSPSGNYGYTFGSGTRLTVV.

The chain is built from TRBV20-1 and TRBJ1-6; tentatively, D is TRBD1 (6 bases). There are 15 residues in the CDR3. V lost 8 bases, J lost 10 bases, and 24 bases lay in between. The germline CDR1 and CDR2 sequences are DFQATT and SNEGSKA (reference sequence). DNA of the CDR3: TGCAGTCCCTCTCCGGGGGGGGCCTCAGGGTCACCCCTCCACTTT. Protein: CSPSPGGASGSPLHF.

This clonotype appeared a single time. The V call is TRBV20-1, the J call TRBJ2-6; no definite D call. Trimming shortened V by 2 bases and J by 4 bases, and 3 bases separated the two germline ends. Germline V gives CDR1 DFQATT, CDR2 SNEGSKA (reference sequence). The CDR3 is 12 amino acids. CDR3: CSARQGANVLTF. The CDR3 bases are TGCAGTGCTAGACAGGGGGCCAACGTCCTGACTTTC.

This clonotype was seen only a few times. This chain links TRBV6-5 with TRBJ1-3, with no clear D. This CDR3 is built from 13 residues. Germline V lookup: CDR1 MNHEY, CDR2 SVGAGI. The V and J ends lost 0 bases and 2 bases respectively, with 2 bases between them. CDR3 nucleotide sequence: TGTGCCAGCAGTTACTCTGCTGGAAACACCATATATTTT. This codes for CASSYSAGNTIYF.

This clonotype was found many times. The chain links TRBV14 to TRBJ2-5, with TRBD1 as a possible D gene (5 bases). V lost 5 bases to trimming and J lost 4 bases, with 8 bases between them. The germline V gene has CDR1 SGHDN and CDR2 FVKESK. CDR3 length: 12 residues. CDR3 sequence reads: CASSFQGETQYF. Written as DNA, the CDR3 is TGTGCCAGCAGCTTTCAGGGAGAGACCCAGTACTTC.

This clonotype has ten or more counts. The chain joins TRBV20-1 to TRBJ2-5, with unresolved D. V was shortened by 5 bases and J by 7 bases, with 14 bases between the two germline ends. The CDR3 runs 12 residues. Germline V CDR1 and CDR2: DFQATT, SNEGSKA (reference sequence). The CDR3 spells CSAPRRLGTQYF. The CDR3 region has the DNA TGCAGTGCTCCACGACGGCTAGGGACCCAGTACTTC.

The table lists this clonotype with many counts. The chain combines TRBV3-1 with TRBJ1-2; D gene unclear. The V gene lost 2 bases and the J gene lost 4 bases, with 8 bases spanning the gap. CDR1 LGHDT and CDR2 YNNKEL come from the germline V gene (reference sequence). This CDR3 spans 13 amino acids. The CDR3 sequence: CASSQRPSYGYTF. CDR3 DNA: TGTGCCAGCAGCCAACGTCCTAGCTATGGCTACACCTTC.

This clonotype was seen a handful of times. The chain joins TRBV6-2 or TRBV6-3 to TRBJ2-2; 7 bases align to TRBD2. The CDR3 loop spans 15 amino acids. The germline V gene has CDR1 MNHEY and CDR2 SVGEGT. The J segment lost 2 bases and the V segment lost 6 bases, leaving 6 bases of the junction unmatched. In DNA form, the CDR3 reads TGTGCCAGCAGGGCTAGCGGAGAAAACACCGGGGAGCTGTTTTTT. Translated: CASRASGENTGELFF.

A remark on this clonotype: This sequence may be a read error, since a much larger clone differs from it by one base. The J gene is TRBJ2-5, the V gene TRBV4-1, with 9 bases aligning to TRBD2. Trimming cost V 3 bases and J 4 bases; bases outside gene matches: 9. Per the germline V gene, CDR1 is MGHRA and CDR2 is YSYEKL. The CDR3 runs to 16 residues. CDR3 nucleotides: TGCGCCAGCAGCCATGTTGCGGGGGGGCGCCGAGAGACCCAGTACTTC. This sequence encodes CASSHVAGGRRETQYF.

This clonotype was seen ten or more times. CDR3 DNA sequence: TGCAGTGCTAGAGCGGGCCACACCGGGGAGCTGTTTTTT. It specifies CSARAGHTGELFF. The V and J genes are TRBV20-1 and TRBJ2-2; no clear D. CDR3 length equals 13 residues. V was trimmed by 1 base and J by 3 bases, leaving 6 bases between them. In germline, CDR1 is DFQATT, CDR2 SNEGSKA (reference sequence).

This clonotype was picked up many times. A read error may be the cause here, since a much bigger clone is one base away. The chain combines TRBV20-1 with TRBJ1-6, with 11 positions matching TRBD1. This CDR3 comprises 13 residues. The junction had 12 bases not matched to a gene; V was cut back by 4 bases and J by 19 bases. Germline CDR1 and CDR2: DFQATT and SNEGSKA (reference sequence). CDR3 nucleotide sequence: TGCAGTGCTACGCGGACAGGGGGCGGACCGGTTCACTTT. Amino acids: CSATRTGGGPVHF.

This clonotype has at least ten counts. The J gene is TRBJ2-7, the V gene TRBV28, with D possibly being TRBD1 or TRBD2 (5 bases each). Germline V gene data show CDR1 as MDHEN and CDR2 as SYDVKM. This CDR3 is 14 amino acids long. V lost 8 bases to trimming and J lost 4 bases, with 18 bases between them. Here the CDR3 DNA reads TGTGCCAGCGGGGTTCGCCAGGGACGATACGAGCAGTACTTC. Protein: CASGVRQGRYEQYF.

In the case of this clonotype: An end of the junction does not agree with germline; a read error may underlie this. The chain carries TRBV28 and TRBJ1-2, with D possibly TRBD2 on 5 matching bases. The end of the DNA fits TRBJ2-1 better, so the J call may be wrong. The V gene's germline CDR1 is MDHEN and CDR2 SYDVKM. The CDR3 is 17 amino acids. CDR3 amino acids: CASSLDLATDVANGQFF. The CDR3 bases are TGTGCCAGCAGTTTAGATTTAGCGACCGACGTCGCCAATGGGCAGTTCTTC.

There are many counts of this clonotype. The chain has TRBV13 and TRBJ1-2; D is uncertain. The ends were cut back, 3 bases at V and 6 bases at J, with 14 bases in the middle. The germline V gene has CDR1 PRHDT and CDR2 FYEKMQ (reference sequence). The CDR3 has 14 amino acids. For the CDR3, the DNA is TGTGCCAGCAGCTTTATAAACCAGGCCCATGGCTACACCTTC. It yields the protein CASSFINQAHGYTF.

This clonotype was recorded many times. CDR3 sequence reads: CASSRLDREQYF. For the CDR3, the DNA is TGTGCCAGCAGTCGACTAGACCGAGAGCAGTACTTC. This chain uses TRBV12-3 or TRBV12-4 with TRBJ2-7; D may be TRBD2 (6 bases). Deletions cut 5 bases from V and 7 bases from J, with 12 bases between. This CDR3 region has 12 residues.

This clonotype was detected ten times or more. V gene TRBV6-5 combines with J gene TRBJ2-3, with D perhaps matching TRBD2 (6 bases). Germline assignment: CDR1 MNHEY and CDR2 SVGAGI. The CDR3 sequence is 14 residues long. V was pared by 8 bases and J by 2 bases, with 14 bases between. CDR3 bases: TGTGCCAGCTCGCGGGCGGGGAACACAGATACGCAGTATTTT. Translation gives CASSRAGNTDTQYF.

This clonotype was counted many times. The CDR3 coding sequence is TGTGCCAGCAGCTTGGTTCGGGGGTACGAGCAGTACTTC. Translation gives CASSLVRGYEQYF. V gene TRBV5-5 combines with J gene TRBJ2-7; a weak D match, TRBD2 (6 bases). Per germline, CDR1 SGHKS and CDR2 YYEKEE (reference sequence). Trimming removed 0 bases at V and 4 bases at J, with 8 bases between. This CDR3 contains 13 residues.